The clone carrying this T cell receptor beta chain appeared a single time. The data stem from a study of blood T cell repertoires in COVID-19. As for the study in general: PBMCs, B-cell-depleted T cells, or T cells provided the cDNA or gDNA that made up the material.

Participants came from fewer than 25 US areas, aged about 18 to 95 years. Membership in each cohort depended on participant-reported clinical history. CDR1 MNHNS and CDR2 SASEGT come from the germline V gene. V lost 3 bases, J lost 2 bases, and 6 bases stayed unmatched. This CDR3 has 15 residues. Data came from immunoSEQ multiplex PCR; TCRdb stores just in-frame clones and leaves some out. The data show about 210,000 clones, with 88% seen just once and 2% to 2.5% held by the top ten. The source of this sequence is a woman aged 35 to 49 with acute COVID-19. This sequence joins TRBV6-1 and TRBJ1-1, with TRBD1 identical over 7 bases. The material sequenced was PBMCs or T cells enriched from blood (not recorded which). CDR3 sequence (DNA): TGTGCCAGCAGTGAGAAGGCAGGGGGTAACACTGAAGCTTTCTTT. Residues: CASSEKAGGNTEAFF.